The clone carrying this TCR beta chain appeared once. This record comes from a study of blood T cell repertoires in COVID-19. On the study more broadly: Sources were T cells, B-cell-depleted T cells, or PBMCs; the material itself was cDNA or gDNA.

The data were produced by immunoSEQ multiplex PCR, yet TCRdb's version contains in-frame clones alone and is incomplete. The table has approximately 170,000 clones, approximately 82% seen once; the top ten hold about 10%. The CDR3 runs to 14 residues. V dropped 6 bases and J dropped 2; count of bases not matched to a gene: 5. Germline assignment: CDR1 MNHEY and CDR2 SVGAGI. This TCR was recovered from a woman older than 75 with active or convalescent COVID-19. Source material: peripheral blood. This chain uses TRBV6-5 with TRBJ2-7; 9 bases fit TRBD1. The CDR3 nucleotides read TGTGCCAGCAGACCTAGGGACAGGGCCTACGAGCAGTACTTC. Translation gives CASRPRDRAYEQYF.